The clone carrying this T cell receptor (beta chain) was seen a handful of times. There were no participants with HIV treated outside the United States. Trimming removed 0 bases at V and 6 bases at J, with 9 bases between. The germline gives CDR1 LNHNV, CDR2 YYDKDF (reference sequence). CDR3 length equals 13 residues. The data stem from a study of long-term antiretroviral therapy in people with HIV. This was the immunoSEQ v3.0 assay at survey level. This table comes from immunoSEQ multiplex PCR, and its TCRdb copy is limited to in-frame clones, with some not included. In the table there are some 35,000 clones, about four fifths of which are singletons.

The sample in question was unsorted PBMCs, obtained 0.4 years before starting antiretroviral therapy. The chain uses TRBV15 and TRBJ2-7, with D possibly matching TRBD1 (6 bases). The sequence came from a man younger than 30 with HIV. As DNA, the CDR3 is TGTGCCACCAGCAGAGATCACAGGGCCGAGCAGTACTTC. The encoded protein is CATSRDHRAEQYF.